This T cell receptor beta chain was found in a study of blood T cell repertoires in COVID-19. Turning to the study itself: Spain, Italy and the United States supplied samples that represented acute and convalescent COVID-19. PBMCs, B-cell-depleted T cells, or T cells were the source of the cDNA or gDNA that made up the material.

Original handling: Reference gene primer amplification gave nucleated cell count estimates. Sequencing used immunoSEQ multiplex PCR; TCRdb keeps in-frame clones, though not all of them. V, J and clone size were drawn from that table, and D and trimming were deduced from the DNA. The sample lists about 210,000 clones; around four fifths were seen once. V was cut by 6 bases and J by 7 bases, with 12 bases left in between. Germline V gene data show CDR1 as LNHDA and CDR2 as SQIVND (reference sequence). There are 13 residues in the CDR3. Sequenced: peripheral blood. The clonotype comes from a man between 50 and 59 years old with active or convalescent COVID-19. The chain employs TRBV19 and TRBJ1-4, with D tentatively TRBD1 (5 bases). Here the CDR3 reads CASRGDISEKLFF. The CDR3 bases are TGTGCCAGTAGAGGGGATATAAGTGAAAAACTGTTTTTT.